This T cell receptor (beta chain) was sequenced for a study of identical twins. Findings of the study overall: Invariant T cells like MAIT and iNKT could partly confound the zero-insertion analyses.

All donors comprised healthy Caucasians. This clonotype was seen more than once but under ten times. What it binds is not known. Template switching (which added a universal primer site) was used, and cDNA carried unique molecular identifiers. Each CDR3 protein is one row after TCRdb ran MiXCR on the 5' RACE reads. The data hold 750,000 to 950,000 distinct CDR3 sequences, with roughly an eighth observed a single time. V lost 2 bases to trimming and J lost 1 base, with 15 bases between them. This CDR3 is 16 amino acids long. Germline V CDR1 and CDR2: SGHRS, YFSETQ. The same data also contributed to another study, on yellow fever vaccine responses in identical twins. This second report adds: Twin vaccine T cell responses reportedly seemed partly convergent, partly personalized.

The rearrangement joins TRBV5-1 to TRBJ1-1; TRBD1 is a possible D gene (5 bases). This sequence originates from a woman aged 18-29 years in good health. The material sequenced was PBMCs. CDR3 amino acids: CASSFGIGAGNTEAFF. The DNA of the CDR3 is TGCGCCAGCAGCTTCGGAATCGGGGCGGGGAACACTGAAGCTTTCTTT.